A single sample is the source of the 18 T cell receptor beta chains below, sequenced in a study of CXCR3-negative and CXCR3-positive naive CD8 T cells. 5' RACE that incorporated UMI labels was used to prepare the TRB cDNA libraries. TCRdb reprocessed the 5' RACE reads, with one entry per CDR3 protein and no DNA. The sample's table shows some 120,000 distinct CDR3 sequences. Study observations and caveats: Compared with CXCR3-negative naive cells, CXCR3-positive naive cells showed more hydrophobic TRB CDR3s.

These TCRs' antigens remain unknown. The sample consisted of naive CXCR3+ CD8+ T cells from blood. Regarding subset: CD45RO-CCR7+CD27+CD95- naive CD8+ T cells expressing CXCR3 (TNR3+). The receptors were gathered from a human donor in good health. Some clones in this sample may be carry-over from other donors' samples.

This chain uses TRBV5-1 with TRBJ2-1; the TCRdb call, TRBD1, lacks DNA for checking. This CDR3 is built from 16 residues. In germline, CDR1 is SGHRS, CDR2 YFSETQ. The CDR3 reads CASKVNSPPVNNEQFF.

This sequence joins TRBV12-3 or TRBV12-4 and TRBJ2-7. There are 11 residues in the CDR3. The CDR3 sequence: CASSFNGEQYF.

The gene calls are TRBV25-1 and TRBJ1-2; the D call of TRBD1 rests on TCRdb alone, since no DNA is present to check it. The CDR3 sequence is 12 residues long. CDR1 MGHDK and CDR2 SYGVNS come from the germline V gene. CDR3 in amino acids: CASSIGQNGYTF.

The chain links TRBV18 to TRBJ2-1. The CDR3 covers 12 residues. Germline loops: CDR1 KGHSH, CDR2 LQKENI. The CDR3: CASSPPEHEQFF. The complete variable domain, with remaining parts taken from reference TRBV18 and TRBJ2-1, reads NAGVMQNPRHLVRRRGQEARLRCSPMKGHSHVYWYRQLPEEGLKFMVYLQKENIIDESGMPKERFSAEFPKEGPSILRIQQVVRGDSAAYFCASSPPEHEQFFGPGTRLTVL.

CDR3 sequence: CASSGWDEETQYF. The chain links TRBV5-1 to TRBJ2-5. CDR3 size: 13 residues. The germline V gene encodes CDR1 SGHRS and CDR2 YFSETQ.

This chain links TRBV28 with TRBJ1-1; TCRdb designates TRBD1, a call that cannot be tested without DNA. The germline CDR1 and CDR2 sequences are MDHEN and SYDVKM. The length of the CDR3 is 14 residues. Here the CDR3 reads CASSFPGTNTEAFF.

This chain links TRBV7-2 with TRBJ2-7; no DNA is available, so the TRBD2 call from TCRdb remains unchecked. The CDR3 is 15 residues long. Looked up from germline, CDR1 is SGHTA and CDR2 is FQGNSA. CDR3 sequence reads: CASSLAWGPAGEQYF.

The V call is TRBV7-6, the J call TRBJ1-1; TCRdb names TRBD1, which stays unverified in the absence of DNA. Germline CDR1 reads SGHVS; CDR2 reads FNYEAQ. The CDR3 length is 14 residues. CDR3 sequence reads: CASSLGGPNTEAFF.

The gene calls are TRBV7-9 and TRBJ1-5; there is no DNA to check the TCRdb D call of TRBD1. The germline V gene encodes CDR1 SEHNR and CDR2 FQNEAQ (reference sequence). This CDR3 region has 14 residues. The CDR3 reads CASSPGGGHQPQHF.

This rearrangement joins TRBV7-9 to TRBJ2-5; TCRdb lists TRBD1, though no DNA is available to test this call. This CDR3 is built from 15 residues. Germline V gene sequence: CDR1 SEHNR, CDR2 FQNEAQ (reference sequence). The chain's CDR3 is CASSLATAGEETQYF.

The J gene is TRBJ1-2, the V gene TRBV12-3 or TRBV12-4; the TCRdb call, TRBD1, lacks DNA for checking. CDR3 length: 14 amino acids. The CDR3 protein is CASSPPQAGNGYTF.

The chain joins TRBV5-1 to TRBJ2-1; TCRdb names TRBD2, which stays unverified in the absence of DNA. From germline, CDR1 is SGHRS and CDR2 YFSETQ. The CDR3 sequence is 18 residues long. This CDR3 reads CASSLVGGPSGNYNEQFF.

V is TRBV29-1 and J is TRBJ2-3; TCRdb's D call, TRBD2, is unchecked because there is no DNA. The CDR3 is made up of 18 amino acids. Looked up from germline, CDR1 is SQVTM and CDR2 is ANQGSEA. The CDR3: CSAQVGLAGAFITDTQYF.

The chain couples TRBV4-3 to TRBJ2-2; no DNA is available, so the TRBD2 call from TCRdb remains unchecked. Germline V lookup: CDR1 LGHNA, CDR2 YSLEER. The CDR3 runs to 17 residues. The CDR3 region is CASSQDRDYLNTGELFF.

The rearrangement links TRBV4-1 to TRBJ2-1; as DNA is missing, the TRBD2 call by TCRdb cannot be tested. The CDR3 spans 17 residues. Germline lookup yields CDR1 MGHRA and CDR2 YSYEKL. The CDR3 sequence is CASSPGGGAGELGEQFF.

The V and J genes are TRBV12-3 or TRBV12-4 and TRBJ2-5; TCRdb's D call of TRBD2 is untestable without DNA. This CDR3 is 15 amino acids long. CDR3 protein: CASSWTSGASETQYF.

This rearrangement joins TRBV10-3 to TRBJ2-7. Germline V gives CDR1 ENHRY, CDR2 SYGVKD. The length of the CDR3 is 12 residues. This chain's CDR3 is CAIREGSYEQYF.

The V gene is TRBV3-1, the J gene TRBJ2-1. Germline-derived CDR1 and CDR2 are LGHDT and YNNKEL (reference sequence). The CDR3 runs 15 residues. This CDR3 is CASSQEGNSYNEQFF.